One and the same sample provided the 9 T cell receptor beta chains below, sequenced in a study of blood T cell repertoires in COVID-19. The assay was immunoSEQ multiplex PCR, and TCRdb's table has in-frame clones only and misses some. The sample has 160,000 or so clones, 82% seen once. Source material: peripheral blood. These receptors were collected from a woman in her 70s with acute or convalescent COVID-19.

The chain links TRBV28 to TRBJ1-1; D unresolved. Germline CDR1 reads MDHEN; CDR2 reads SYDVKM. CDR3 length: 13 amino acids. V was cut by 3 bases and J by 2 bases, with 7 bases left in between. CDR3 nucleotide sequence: TGTGCCAGCAGTTTTCAGATTAACACTGAAGCTTTCTTT. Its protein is CASSFQINTEAFF. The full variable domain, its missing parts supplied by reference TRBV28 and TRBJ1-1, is DVKVTQSSRYLVKRTGEKVFLECVQDMDHENMFWYRQDPGLGLRLIYFSYDVKMKEKGDIPEGYSVSREKKERFSLILESASTNQTSMYLCASSFQINTEAFFGQGTRLTVV.

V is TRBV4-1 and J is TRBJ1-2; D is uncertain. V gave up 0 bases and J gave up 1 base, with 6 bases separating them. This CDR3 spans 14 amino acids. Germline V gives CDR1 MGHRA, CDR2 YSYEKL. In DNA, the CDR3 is TGCGCCAGCAGCCAAGATCCGAGTAACTATGGCTACACCTTC. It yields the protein CASSQDPSNYGYTF.

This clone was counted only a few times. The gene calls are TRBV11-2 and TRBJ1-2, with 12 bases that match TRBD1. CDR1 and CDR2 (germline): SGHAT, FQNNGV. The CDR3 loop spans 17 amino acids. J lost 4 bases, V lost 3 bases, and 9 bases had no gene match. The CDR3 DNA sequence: TGTGCCAGCAGCTTTTCCTCCGGGACAGGGGGCACCTATGGCTACACCTTC. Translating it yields CASSFSSGTGGTYGYTF.

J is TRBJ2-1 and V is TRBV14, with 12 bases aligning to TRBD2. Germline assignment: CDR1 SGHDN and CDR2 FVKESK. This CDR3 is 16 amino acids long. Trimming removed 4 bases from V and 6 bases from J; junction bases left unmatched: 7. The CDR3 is CASSPSLAGGTNEQFF. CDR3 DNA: TGTGCCAGCAGCCCATCCCTAGCGGGAGGGACCAATGAGCAGTTCTTC.

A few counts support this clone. Here the CDR3 reads CASTLGGRGNTEAFF. The CDR3 DNA sequence: TGTGCCAGCACCCTCGGGGGGCGAGGGAACACTGAAGCTTTCTTT. J is TRBJ1-1 and V is TRBV27, with TRBD1 as a possible D gene (6 bases). Germline-derived CDR1 and CDR2 are MNHEY and SMNVEV (reference sequence). The length of the CDR3 is 15 residues. Trimming removed 7 bases at V and 1 base at J, with 16 bases between.

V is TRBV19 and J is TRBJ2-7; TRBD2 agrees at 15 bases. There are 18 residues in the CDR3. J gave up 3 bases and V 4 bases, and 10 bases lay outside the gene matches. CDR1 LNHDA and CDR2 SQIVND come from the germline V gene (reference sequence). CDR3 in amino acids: CASSTWDPGLAGGYEQYF. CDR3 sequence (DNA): TGTGCCAGTAGTACTTGGGATCCGGGACTAGCGGGAGGCTACGAGCAGTACTTC.

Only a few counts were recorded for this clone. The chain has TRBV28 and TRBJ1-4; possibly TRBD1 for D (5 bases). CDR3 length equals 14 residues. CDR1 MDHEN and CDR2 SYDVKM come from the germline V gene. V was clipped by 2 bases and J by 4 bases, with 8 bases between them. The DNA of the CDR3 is TGTGCCAGCAGTTTAGACAGTTATAATGAAAAACTGTTTTTT. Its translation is CASSLDSYNEKLFF.

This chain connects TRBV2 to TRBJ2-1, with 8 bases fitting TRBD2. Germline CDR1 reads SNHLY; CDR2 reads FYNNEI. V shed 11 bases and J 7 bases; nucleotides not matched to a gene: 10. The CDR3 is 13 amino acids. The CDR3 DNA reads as TGTGCCGGAACCGGGACTAGATGGAATGAGCAGTTCTTC. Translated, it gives CAGTGTRWNEQFF.

The DNA of the CDR3 is TGCGCCAGCAGTCGGAGCTTAGCGGGAGGTGTCATTGGCGCAGATACGCAGTATTTT. Translated, it gives CASSRSLAGGVIGADTQYF. The chain links TRBV10-1 to TRBJ2-3; 10 bases fit TRBD2. With V trimmed by 5 bases and J by 4 bases, 18 bases remained unmatched. Germline CDR1 WNHNN, CDR2 SYGVQD (reference sequence). The CDR3 has 19 amino acids.